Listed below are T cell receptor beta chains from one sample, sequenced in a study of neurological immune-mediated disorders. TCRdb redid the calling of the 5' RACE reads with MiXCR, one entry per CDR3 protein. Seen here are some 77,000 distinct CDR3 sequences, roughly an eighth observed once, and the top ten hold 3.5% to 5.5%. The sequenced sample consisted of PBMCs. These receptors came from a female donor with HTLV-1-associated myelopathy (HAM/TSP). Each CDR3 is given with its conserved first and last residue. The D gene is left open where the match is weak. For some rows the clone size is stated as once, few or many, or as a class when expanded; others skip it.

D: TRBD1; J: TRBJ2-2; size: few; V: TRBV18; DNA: TGTGCCAGCTCAGTGGGACAGACGAACACCGGGGAGCTGTTTTTT; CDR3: CASSVGQTNTGELFF
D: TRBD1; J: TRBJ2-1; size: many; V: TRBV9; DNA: TGTGCCAGCAGCGCTCACACAGGGGCAAGCGACATTGAGCAGTTCTTC; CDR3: CASSAHTGASDIEQFF
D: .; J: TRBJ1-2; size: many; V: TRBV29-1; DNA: TGCAGCGTTGACTGGGGCAGAAACTATGGCTACACCTTC; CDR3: CSVDWGRNYGYTF
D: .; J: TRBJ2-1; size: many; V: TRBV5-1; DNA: TGCGCCAGCAGCTTGGACGGGGGCCCCTACAATGAGCAGTTCTTC; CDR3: CASSLDGGPYNEQFF
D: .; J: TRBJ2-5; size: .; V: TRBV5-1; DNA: TGCGCCAGCAAAAGGGGCCAAGAGACCCAGTACTTC; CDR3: CASKRGQETQYF
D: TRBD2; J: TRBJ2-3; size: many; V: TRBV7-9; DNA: TGTGCCAGCAGCTTAGTGGGGGGGGTCGATACGCAGTATTTT; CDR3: CASSLVGGVDTQYF
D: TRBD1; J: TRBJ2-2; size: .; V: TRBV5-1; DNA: TGCGCCAGCAGCCGGACAGGGACCACCGGGGAGCTGTTTTTT; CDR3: CASSRTGTTGELFF
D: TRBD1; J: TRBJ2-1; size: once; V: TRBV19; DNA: TGTGCCAGTAATCCCCGGGACAGGCCTTACAATGAGCAGTTCTTC; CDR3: CASNPRDRPYNEQFF
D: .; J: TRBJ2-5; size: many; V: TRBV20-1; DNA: TGCAGTGCTAGAGATCGGGCGGAGCGCCAAGAGACCCAGTACTTC; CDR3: CSARDRAERQETQYF
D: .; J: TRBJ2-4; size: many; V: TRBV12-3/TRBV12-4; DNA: TGTGCCAGCAGTTTCTTGCTAGCCAAAAACATTCAGTACTTC; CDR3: CASSFLLAKNIQYF
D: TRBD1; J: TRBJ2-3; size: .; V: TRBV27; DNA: TGTGCCAGCAGTTTCGGGGACAGGGCCACAGATACGCAGTATTTT; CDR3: CASSFGDRATDTQYF
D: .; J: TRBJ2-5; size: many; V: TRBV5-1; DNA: TGCGCCAGCACCGACCAAACGGGTCGCCAAGAGACCCAGTACTTC; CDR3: CASTDQTGRQETQYF
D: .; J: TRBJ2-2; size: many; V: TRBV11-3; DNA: TGTGCCAGCAGCTTACAGACAGCGAACACCGGGGAGCTGTTTTTT; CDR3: CASSLQTANTGELFF
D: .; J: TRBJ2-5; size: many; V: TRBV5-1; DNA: TGCGCCAGCCTCCCCGGAGGGGTCGGAGGAGAGACCCAGTACTTC; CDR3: CASLPGGVGGETQYF
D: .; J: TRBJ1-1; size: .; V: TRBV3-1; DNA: TGTGCCAGCAGCCAATGGCACCCCGTGAACACTGAAGCTTTCTTT; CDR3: CASSQWHPVNTEAFF
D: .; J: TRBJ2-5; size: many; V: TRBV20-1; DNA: TGCAGTGCTAGATCGCCCGGACTCCGAATGGAGACCCAGTACTTC; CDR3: CSARSPGLRMETQYF
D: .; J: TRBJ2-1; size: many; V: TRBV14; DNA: TGTGCCAGCAGCCAAGACAGGTTCGGTGAGCAGTTCTTC; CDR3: CASSQDRFGEQFF
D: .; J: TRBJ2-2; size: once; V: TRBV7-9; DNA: TGTGCCAGCAGCTCGGGACACCTCAACACCGGGGAGCTGTTTTTT; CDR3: CASSSGHLNTGELFF
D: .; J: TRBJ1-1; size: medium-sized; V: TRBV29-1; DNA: TGCAGCCCCTTAAAAGGGGGAACTGAAGCTTTCTTT; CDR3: CSPLKGGTEAFF
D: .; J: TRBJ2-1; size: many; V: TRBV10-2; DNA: TGCGCCAGCACTCCCGCAGGGGAATCACAGGAGCAGTTCTTC; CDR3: CASTPAGESQEQFF
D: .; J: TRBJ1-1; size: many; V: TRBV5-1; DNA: TGCGCCAGCAGCTCAGGGGTGAACACTGAAGCTTTCTTT; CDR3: CASSSGVNTEAFF
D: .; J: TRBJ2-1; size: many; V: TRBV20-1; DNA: TGCAGTGCCGCGCAGGATCTGGACGGTGAGCAGTTCTTC; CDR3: CSAAQDLDGEQFF
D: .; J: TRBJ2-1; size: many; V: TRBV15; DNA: TGTGCCACCAGCAGAGTCGGGGGACACAATGAGCAGTTCTTC; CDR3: CATSRVGGHNEQFF
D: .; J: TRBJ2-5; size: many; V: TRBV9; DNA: TGTGCCAGCAGCGTCCACAGGGACCAAGAGACCCAGTACTTC; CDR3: CASSVHRDQETQYF
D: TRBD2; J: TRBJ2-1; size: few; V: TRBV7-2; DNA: TGTGCCAGCAGCTTAGGAGCGGGGAACAATGAGCAGTTCTTC; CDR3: CASSLGAGNNEQFF
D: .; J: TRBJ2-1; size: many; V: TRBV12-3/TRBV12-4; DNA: TGTGCCAGCAGTTTAACCCATGAGCAGTTCTTC; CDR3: CASSLTHEQFF
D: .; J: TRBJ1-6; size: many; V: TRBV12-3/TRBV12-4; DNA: TGTGCCAGCAGTTTACAAGCAGGGAGGTCACCCCTCCACTTT; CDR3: CASSLQAGRSPLHF
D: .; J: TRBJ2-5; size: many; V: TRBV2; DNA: TGTGCCAGCAGTGAGTTGGCCAGCTACGGCCAGACCCAGTACTTC; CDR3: CASSELASYGQTQYF
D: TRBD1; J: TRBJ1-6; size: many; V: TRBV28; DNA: TGTGCCAGCAGTTTAAGGGGGCGGCATTCACCCCTCCACTTT; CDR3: CASSLRGRHSPLHF
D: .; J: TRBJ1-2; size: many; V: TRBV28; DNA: TGTGCCAGCAGTTCCCCCACTCTTGGGGACTCTAACTATGGCTACACCTTC; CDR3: CASSSPTLGDSNYGYTF
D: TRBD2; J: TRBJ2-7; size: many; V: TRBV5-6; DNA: TGTGCCAGCAGCCAGCAGCGGGATCACTACGAGCAGTACTTC; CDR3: CASSQQRDHYEQYF
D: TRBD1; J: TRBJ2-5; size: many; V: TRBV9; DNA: TGTGCCAGCAGCCAAGGACCGGGACAGAAAGAGACCCAGTACTTC; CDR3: CASSQGPGQKETQYF
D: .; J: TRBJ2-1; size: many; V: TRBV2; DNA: TGTGCCAGCCGCGACTACAATGAGCAGTTCTTC; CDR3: CASRDYNEQFF
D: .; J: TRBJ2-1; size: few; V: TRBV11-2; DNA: TGTGTCAGCAGCCAACGACCCAGTAGTAATGAGCAGTTCTTC; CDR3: CVSSQRPSSNEQFF
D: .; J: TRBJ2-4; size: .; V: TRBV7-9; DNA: TGTGCCAGCAGCATGTCCTCCGTCAAAAACATTCAGTACTTC; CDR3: CASSMSSVKNIQYF
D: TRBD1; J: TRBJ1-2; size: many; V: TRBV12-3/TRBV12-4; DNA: TGTGCCAGCAGTCCGCGGACAGGGATGAACTATGGCTACACCTTC; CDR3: CASSPRTGMNYGYTF
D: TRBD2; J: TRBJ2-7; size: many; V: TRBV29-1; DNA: TGCAGCGGGGGCGGGGGGTACGAGCAGTACTTC; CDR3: CSGGGGYEQYF
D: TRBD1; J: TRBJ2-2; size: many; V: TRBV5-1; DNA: TGCGCCAGCAGCGGGGGACAGACGAACACCGGGGAGCTGTTTTTT; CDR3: CASSGGQTNTGELFF
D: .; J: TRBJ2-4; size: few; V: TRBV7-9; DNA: TGTGCCAGCAGCTTAAATCGATTGGGGAACATTCAGTACTTC; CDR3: CASSLNRLGNIQYF
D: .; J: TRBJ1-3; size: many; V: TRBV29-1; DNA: TGCAGCGTTGTGAAGGACGGCTCTGGAAACACCATATATTTT; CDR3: CSVVKDGSGNTIYF
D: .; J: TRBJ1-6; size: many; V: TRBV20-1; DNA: TGCAGTGCCTCAAAACACAATTCACCCCTCCACTTT; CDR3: CSASKHNSPLHF
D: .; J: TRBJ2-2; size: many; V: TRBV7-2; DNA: TGTGCCAGCAGCTTAGCGCTGGGGGGCCAAACGAGGACCGGGGAGCTGTTTTTT; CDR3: CASSLALGGQTRTGELFF